The clone carrying this T cell receptor beta chain has a handful of counts. Its target is unknown. Compared with germline, one end of the junction differs, possibly owing to a read error. The germline gives CDR1 MRHNA, CDR2 SNTAGT. This CDR3 spans 15 amino acids. Thyroid surgery had not been preceded by any treatment in any patient. The data belong to a study of metastatic and nonmetastatic thyroid tumors. Study information: Both malignant and benign thyroid patients supplied peripheral blood and tumor or nodule tissue samples, across which the repertoires of these patients were then compared.

Study-wide results and caveats: Significantly higher TCR beta diversity was reportedly seen in malignant thyroid tumors than benign nodules, in blood and tumor.

Through MiXCR, TCRdb re-clonotyped the PCR reads. The table lists tens of thousands of clones, roughly 11% of them singletons. The source is a female donor with papillary thyroid cancer or a benign thyroid nodule (not recorded which). Some clones in this sample may be carry-over from other donors' samples. The genes are TRBV6-4 and TRBJ2-3; D is unresolved. The sequenced sample consisted of blood. CDR3 nucleotides: TGTGCCAACAGTTCCCGGGCCCATAGCACAGATACGCAGTATTTT. It encodes CANSSRAHSTDTQYF.